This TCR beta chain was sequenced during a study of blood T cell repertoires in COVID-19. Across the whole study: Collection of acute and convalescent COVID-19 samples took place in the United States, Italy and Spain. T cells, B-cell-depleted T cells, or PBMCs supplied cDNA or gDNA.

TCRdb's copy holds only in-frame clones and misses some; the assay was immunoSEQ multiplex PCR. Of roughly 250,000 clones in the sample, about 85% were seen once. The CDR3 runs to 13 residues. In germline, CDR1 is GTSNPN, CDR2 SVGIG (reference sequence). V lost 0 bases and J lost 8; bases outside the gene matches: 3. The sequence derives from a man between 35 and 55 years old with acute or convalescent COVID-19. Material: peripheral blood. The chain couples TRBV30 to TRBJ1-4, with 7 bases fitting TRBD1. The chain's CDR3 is CAWSVGQTEKLFF. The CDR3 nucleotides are TGTGCCTGGAGTGTGGGACAGACCGAAAAACTGTTTTTT.